This TCR beta chain is drawn from a study of human T cells and chemical hapten exposure. Looking at the study overall: Minor pooled library volume differences mainly drove per-sample TCR yield variation.

Time point in this sample: healthy volunteer bleed at 6 weeks. It was unfractionated whole blood from which total RNA was extracted. This clonotype was seen at least ten times. CDR3 length: 12 residues. Trimming shortened V by 2 bases and J by 6 bases, and 9 bases separated the two germline ends. CDR1 and CDR2 from the germline V gene are DFQATT and SNEGSKA (reference sequence). TCRdb called the RACE reads again in MiXCR, with one record for every CDR3 protein. The sample records fewer than 50,000 distinct CDR3 sequences, 3% to 4.5% being singletons. The receptor was derived from a human donor in good health. Some clones in this sample may be carry-over from other donors' samples. The sequencing input was whole blood. The V and J genes are TRBV20-1 and TRBJ2-3; D gene unclear. The chain's CDR3 is CSARLSADTQYF. The DNA of the CDR3 is TGCAGTGCTAGACTATCAGCGGATACGCAGTATTTT.